Following are 15 T cell receptor beta chains from one sample sequenced in a study of identical twins. TCRdb called the 5' RACE reads again in MiXCR, with one record for every CDR3 protein. The sample records some 590,000 distinct CDR3 sequences, nearly 10% being singletons. These records were also assigned to another study, of yellow fever vaccine responses in identical twins.

Specimen: PBMCs. All receptors come from a young woman in good health.

This sequence joins TRBV2 and TRBJ2-7; D gene ambiguous. The germline CDR1 and CDR2 sequences are SNHLY and FYNNEI. Trimming took off 3 bases at V and 6 bases at J, with 12 bases between the two ends. This CDR3 comprises 13 residues. CDR3 DNA sequence: TGTGCCAGCAGTGAGAATTCGGCGGCCGAGCAGTACTTC. This sequence encodes CASSENSAAEQYF.

The chain employs TRBV21-1 and TRBJ2-7; TRBD2 is the table's D call and was not checked against the DNA. TRBV21-1 is termed a pseudogene. There are 20 residues in the CDR3. The CDR3 protein is CASSKAREVWLAGGMYEQYF. In DNA, the CDR3 is TGTGCCAGCAGCAAAGCGCGGGAGGTCTGGCTAGCGGGGGGGATGTACGAGCAGTACTTC.

This clonotype turned up a few times. CDR3 region: CASSSYSTPYEQYF. The CDR3, as DNA: TGCGCCAGCAGCTCTTACAGTACCCCCTACGAGCAGTACTTC. The genes are TRBV5-1 and TRBJ2-7, with D hard to call. This CDR3 is built from 14 residues. The ends were cut back, 3 bases at V and 2 bases at J, with 12 bases in the middle. Per the germline V gene, CDR1 is SGHRS and CDR2 is YFSETQ.

The rearrangement joins TRBV27 to TRBJ2-5; D gene ambiguous. There are 14 residues in the CDR3. The ends were cut back, 0 bases at V and 0 bases at J, with 5 bases in the middle. From germline, CDR1 is MNHEY and CDR2 SMNVEV (reference sequence). The CDR3 loop reads CASSLSWNQETQYF. The CDR3 DNA reads as TGTGCCAGCAGTTTATCGTGGAACCAAGAGACCCAGTACTTC.

This clonotype was seen a few times. The chain couples TRBV20-1 to TRBJ2-1, with 15 bases identical to TRBD2. CDR3 length: 20 amino acids. The trim removed 0 bases at V and 6 bases at J, leaving 15 bases unmatched. Germline V CDR1 and CDR2: DFQATT, SNEGSKA (reference sequence). The CDR3 is CSARDWVGLAGGPAGNEQFF. DNA for the CDR3: TGCAGTGCTAGAGATTGGGTAGGACTAGCGGGAGGGCCCGCCGGCAATGAGCAGTTCTTC.

Points on this clonotype: A read error may produce the germline difference seen at one junction end. The rearrangement links TRBV2 to TRBJ2-6; D is possibly TRBD2 (6 bases). The CDR3 consists of 16 residues. Looked up from germline, CDR1 is SNHLY and CDR2 is FYNNEI. CDR3 residues: CASREVGRSGANVLTF. CDR3 nucleotide sequence: TGTGCCAGCAGAGAAGTAGGGAGGTCTGGGGCCAACGTCCTGACTTTC.

In this sample, this clonotype turned up a few times. The rearrangement links TRBV7-2 to TRBJ2-1, with 8 nucleotides matching TRBD2. This CDR3 contains 14 residues. Unmatched junction bases numbered 4, after V lost 0 bases and J lost 9 bases. Germline V gene lookup returns CDR1 SGHTA and CDR2 FQGNSA. The CDR3 coding sequence is TGTGCCAGCAGCTTAGCCCCGGGGGGGGTTGAGCAGTTCTTC. This encodes CASSLAPGGVEQFF.

The sample holds a few counts of this clonotype. For the CDR3, the DNA is TGTGCCAGCAGCAAGGCCGCGGGGCGTGAGCAGTACTTC. Its translation is CASSKAAGREQYF. This chain links TRBV7-9 with TRBJ2-7, with TRBD2 as a possible D gene (6 bases). The V end was cut by 5 bases, the J end by 7 bases, with 15 bases between. CDR1 and CDR2 from the germline V gene are SEHNR and FQNEAQ (reference sequence). The CDR3 runs 13 residues.

The chain couples TRBV28 to TRBJ2-3; 9 positions agree with TRBD2. The CDR3 has 17 residues. Trimming removed 3 bases from V and 2 bases from J; junction bases left unmatched: 9. In germline, CDR1 is MDHEN, CDR2 SYDVKM. CDR3 sequence: CASSFRSGSFLTDTQYF. The CDR3 nucleotides read TGTGCCAGCAGTTTCCGTAGCGGGAGCTTTCTCACAGATACGCAGTATTTT.

J is TRBJ2-3 and V is TRBV6-5, with a weak D call TRBD2 (5 bases). Trimming removed 4 bases at V and 4 bases at J, with 24 bases between. This CDR3 has 18 amino acids. Germline CDR1 MNHEY, CDR2 SVGAGI. The CDR3, as DNA: TGTGCCAGCAGTTCTATAGCGCGTGTAGGGAGAAGGGCAGATACGCAGTATTTT. It yields the protein CASSSIARVGRRADTQYF.

This clonotype appeared many times. At one end, the junction sequence differs from germline, possibly due to a read error. The rearrangement uses TRBV29-1 and TRBJ2-7; TRBD2 might be the D (5 bases). This CDR3 has 11 residues. Germline CDR1 and CDR2: SQVTM and ANQGSEA. The CDR3 bases are TGCAGCGTTGAAGAGGGCGGGTTCCAGGACTTC. Residues: CSVEEGGFQDF.

The J gene is TRBJ1-5, the V gene TRBV15, with 8 nucleotides matching TRBD1. The ends lost 1 base at V and 0 bases at J; junction bases unmatched: 5. This CDR3 is built from 17 residues. Germline lookup yields CDR1 LNHNV and CDR2 YYDKDF (reference sequence). In nucleotides, the CDR3 is TGTGCCACCAGCAGAGCATGGACAGGGTTTAGCAATCAGCCCCAGCATTTT. Its protein is CATSRAWTGFSNQPQHF.

For this clonotype: A junction end diverges from the germline sequence, so it may reflect a read error. In DNA form, the CDR3 reads TGCGCCAGCAGCTCGGAAATTGGGAACGCTGAAGCTTTCTTT. It specifies CASSSEIGNAEAFF. The rearrangement links TRBV5-1 to TRBJ1-1; D ambiguous. Germline V gene sequence: CDR1 SGHRS, CDR2 YFSETQ. This CDR3 is built from 14 residues. Together with reference TRBV5-1 and TRBJ1-1, the CDR3 gives the full variable domain: KAGVTQTPRYLIKTRGQQVTLSCSPISGHRSVSWYQQTPGQGLQFLFEYFSETQRNKGNFPGRFSGRQFSNSRSEMNVSTLELGDSALYLCASSSEIGNAEAFFGQGTRLTVV.

In its sample, this clonotype was seen a few times. The rearrangement links TRBV6-2 or TRBV6-3 to TRBJ2-1; unclear D gene. Trimming shortened V by 2 bases and J by 9 bases, and 8 bases separated the two germline ends. The CDR3 spans 12 residues. Germline assignment: CDR1 MNHEY and CDR2 SVGEGT. The DNA for the CDR3 is TGTGCCAGCAGTTACAGCGAGACTGAGCAGTTCTTC. This sequence encodes CASSYSETEQFF.

The sample holds many counts of this clonotype. V usage is TRBV12-3 or TRBV12-4 and J usage is TRBJ2-2; 12 nucleotides match TRBD2. The trim removed 3 bases at V and 6 bases at J, leaving 11 bases unmatched. This CDR3 spans 18 amino acids. CDR3 sequence: CASSFPGLAGPAAGELFF. The CDR3 coding sequence is TGTGCCAGCAGTTTCCCTGGACTAGCGGGGCCGGCCGCCGGGGAGCTGTTTTTT.